This TCR beta chain was recovered during a study of T cell repertoires in cytomegalovirus infection. Study-level information: From public TCR beta signatures came an indication of both CMV infection and matching HLA type.

Study results and caveats: Carriers of CMV plus the relevant HLA were identified by cumulative public TCR beta family frequency. HLA-C-restricted TCR beta clonotypes specific for CMV led the ex vivo response.

TCRdb passed the reads through MiXCR, listing each CDR3 protein once. The table includes hundreds of thousands of distinct CDR3 sequences, around 29% detected once. Remarks on this clonotype: Its antigen remains unidentified.

The CDR3 covers 17 residues. Germline V CDR1 and CDR2: LNHDA, SQIVND (reference sequence). V lost 3 bases and J 1 base, leaving 18 bases between the germline ends. The sample in question was cultured PBMCs, obtained from culture after CMV antigen stimulation. The rearrangement links TRBV19 to TRBJ1-1; perhaps TRBD1 as D (5 bases). This clonotype was sampled from a human donor in good health (CMV status not recorded). Some clones in this sample may be carry-over from other donors' samples. The CDR3 bases are TGTGCCAGTAGTATCGACTCGGGGGTGGTCCCGAACACTGAAGCTTTCTTT. This sequence encodes CASSIDSGVVPNTEAFF. The full variable domain, completed using reference TRBV19 and TRBJ1-1, is DGGITQSPKYLFRKEGQNVTLSCEQNLNHDAMYWYRQDPGQGLRLIYYSQIVNDFQKGDIAEGYSVSREKKESFPLTVTSAQKNPTAFYLCASSIDSGVVPNTEAFFGQGTRLTVV.